A single sample is the source of the 12 T cell receptor beta chains below, sequenced in a study of cytomegalovirus exposure and HLA in healthy donors. Both 60 Vbeta primers and 13 Jbeta primers went into the PCR. Data came from immunoSEQ multiplex PCR; TCRdb stores just in-frame clones and leaves some out. The table records 97,000 or so clones, more than 70% of them present only once. Material for sequencing was PBMCs. The receptor source for this set is a male donor in good health and CMV-seropositive.

The chain carries TRBV6-5 and TRBJ1-5, with a possible D match to TRBD1 (5 bases). Trimming pared 1 base from V and 8 bases from J, leaving 9 bases between. The CDR3 covers 13 residues. Germline lookup yields CDR1 MNHEY and CDR2 SVGAGI. Here the CDR3 reads CASSYWQGEPQHF. The CDR3 region has the DNA TGTGCCAGCAGTTACTGGCAAGGGGAGCCCCAGCATTTT.

This sequence joins TRBV19 and TRBJ1-5; TRBD1 matches at 9 bases. The germline CDR1 and CDR2 sequences are LNHDA and SQIVND (reference sequence). The V and J ends lost 4 bases and 16 bases, in that order; junction bases with no gene match: 14. This CDR3 contains 14 residues. The CDR3 nucleotides are TGTGCCAGTAGTACCCGGGACAGGGAACTATCCGTACATTTT. Its translation is CASSTRDRELSVHF.

V usage is TRBV4-3 and J usage is TRBJ2-1, with D possibly matching TRBD2 (5 bases). This CDR3 is built from 15 residues. Looked up from germline, CDR1 is LGHNA and CDR2 is YSLEER. Trimming took 4 bases from V and 7 from J, leaving 17 bases between them. CDR3 amino acids: CASSPRFGSGNEQFF. The CDR3 coding sequence is TGCGCCAGCAGCCCAAGGTTTGGGAGTGGAAATGAGCAGTTCTTC.

Remarks on this clone: The junction differs from germline at one of its ends, possibly a read error. V and J are TRBV7-9 and TRBJ1-3; the D gene is possibly TRBD1 (6 bases). Germline V CDR1 and CDR2: SEHNR, FQNEAQ (reference sequence). The CDR3 runs to 15 residues. The CDR3 is CSSTRRRTDGNTIYF. In DNA form, the CDR3 reads TGTTCCAGCACTAGAAGAAGGACAGACGGAAACACCATATATTTT.

This clone came up once. The CDR3 DNA sequence: TGTGCCAGCAGCTGGGGGGACAGGGACGCCGGGGAGCTGTTTTTT. Residues: CASSWGDRDAGELFF. The V call is TRBV7-2, the J call TRBJ2-2, with 9 bases that match TRBD1. The J segment lost 6 bases and the V segment lost 4 bases, leaving 6 bases of the junction unmatched. Germline values: CDR1 SGHTA, CDR2 FQGNSA. CDR3 length equals 15 residues.

This clone was seen only a few times. The chain has TRBV4-2 and TRBJ2-3; 11 positions agree with TRBD2. The ends lost 5 bases at V and 4 bases at J; junction bases unmatched: 8. The germline gives CDR1 LGHNA, CDR2 YNFKEQ. The CDR3 spans 16 residues. CDR3 amino acids: CASSSSLAGGSDTQYF. In nucleotides, the CDR3 is TGTGCCAGCAGCTCTTCCCTAGCGGGAGGATCAGATACGCAGTATTTT.

This clone was found a few times. The CDR3 DNA reads TGTGCCAGCAGTCTAGTGCTGTCTGCTACCGGGGAGCTGTTTTTT. Amino acid sequence: CASSLVLSATGELFF. The rearrangement uses TRBV27 and TRBJ2-2; D uncertain. The CDR3 length is 15 residues. CDR1 is MNHEY and CDR2 is SMNVEV in the germline V gene (reference sequence). The germline V and J ends were trimmed by 5 bases and 5 bases, with 15 bases remaining between them.

This clone showed up just a few times. The chain carries TRBV6-5 and TRBJ1-2; 8 positions agree with TRBD1. Trimming cost V 6 bases and J 4 bases; bases outside gene matches: 7. Germline loops: CDR1 MNHEY, CDR2 SVGAGI. The CDR3 has 14 residues. In DNA form, the CDR3 reads TGTGCCAGCAGGCTAATACAGGGGGGCTATGGCTACACCTTC. Translated: CASRLIQGGYGYTF.

Comment on this clone: This sample includes further DNA sequences coding for the same CDR3. The chain recombines TRBV7-9 with TRBJ2-7, with 8 bases fitting TRBD2. CDR3 length: 16 residues. Germline-derived CDR1 and CDR2 are SEHNR and FQNEAQ (reference sequence). The V segment lost 5 bases and the J segment 1 base; nucleotides outside the gene matches: 10. The CDR3 loop reads CASSLGGGRVSYEQYF. CDR3 nucleotides: TGTGCCAGCAGCCTAGGCGGGGGGAGGGTGTCCTACGAGCAGTACTTC.

V and J are TRBV2 and TRBJ2-1; D gene uncertain. CDR1 and CDR2 from the germline V gene are SNHLY and FYNNEI. Trimming cost V 5 bases and J 5 bases, with 4 bases left between them. This CDR3 region has 11 residues. The CDR3 DNA reads TGTGCCAGCAGTTTCGACAATGAGCAGTTCTTC. This codes for CASSFDNEQFF.

The chain carries TRBV11-2 and TRBJ1-5; TRBD1 is a possible D gene (6 bases). Germline CDR1 is SGHAT and CDR2 is FQNNGV. The CDR3 contains 15 residues. Trimming took off 4 bases at V and 2 bases at J, with 12 bases between the two ends. The CDR3 loop is CASSSDRQGNQPQHF. The CDR3 nucleotides read TGTGCCAGCAGCTCAGATCGACAGGGCAATCAGCCCCAGCATTTT.

The chain has TRBV19 and TRBJ2-5; 9 bases align to TRBD1. Germline CDR1 and CDR2: LNHDA and SQIVND (reference sequence). V lost 5 bases, J lost 5 bases, and 6 bases stayed unmatched. The CDR3 length is 14 residues. The CDR3 protein is CASSLTGGQETQYF. Here the CDR3 DNA reads TGTGCCAGTAGTCTCACAGGGGGCCAGGAGACCCAGTACTTC.